Listed here are 17 T cell receptor beta chains from one sample, sequenced in a study of T cells after yellow fever vaccination (dated by TCRdb to about 2019). This specimen's treatment or condition label, interpreted: live attenuated yellow fever vaccine strain. Preparation of the library involved 5' RACE. Reads for this sample came from an Illumina HiSeq 2500. TCRdb trimmed the raw reads at Q25, called clones with MiXCR and kept productive beta chains. Rows with a matching CDR3 protein are joined into one entry that keeps the most common DNA and genes. Here the sample has 550,000 or so distinct CDR3 sequences; around 21% occur a single time. The top ten clonotypes cover 13% to 15% of the sample. Specimen: PBMCs, collected 15 days after the yellow fever booster vaccination. Source of these receptors: a man aged 25-45 years who received the YFV17D yellow fever vaccine.

This sequence joins TRBV5-1 and TRBJ2-6, with no clear D. Germline CDR1 SGHRS, CDR2 YFSETQ. Trimming removed 6 bases at V and 4 bases at J, with 8 bases between. The CDR3 sequence is 13 residues long. The CDR3 sequence is CASTSLGANVLTF. CDR3 sequence (DNA): TGCGCCAGCACCTCTCTGGGGGCCAACGTCCTGACTTTC.

The chain links TRBV7-9 to TRBJ1-1; D unresolved. The V end was cut by 1 base, the J end by 10 bases, with 13 bases between. CDR1 SEHNR and CDR2 FQNEAQ come from the germline V gene (reference sequence). The CDR3 has 13 residues. This chain's CDR3 is CASSLGGSSVAFF. CDR3 nucleotides: TGTGCCAGCAGCTTAGGTGGCAGTTCCGTAGCTTTCTTT.

This clonotype appeared a few times. The genes are TRBV20-1 and TRBJ1-3; tentative D call: TRBD1 (5 bases). The V gene lost 3 bases and the J gene lost 2 bases, with 11 bases spanning the gap. Germline assignment: CDR1 DFQATT and CDR2 SNEGSKA (reference sequence). CDR3 length: 14 amino acids. The CDR3 region is CSASQGRTGNTIYF. The CDR3, as DNA: TGCAGTGCTAGCCAGGGTAGGACTGGAAACACCATATATTTT.

This chain uses TRBV10-2 with TRBJ2-2; D is perhaps TRBD2 (6 bases). The CDR3 loop spans 13 amino acids. V lost 6 bases to trimming and J lost 4 bases, with 9 bases between them. Germline CDR1 reads WSHSY; CDR2 reads SAAADI. The CDR3 DNA reads TGCGCCAGCAGAACCGGGGGCACCGGGGAGCTGTTTTTT. Its protein product is CASRTGGTGELFF.

The chain combines TRBV11-2 with TRBJ1-1; 7 bases are a match to TRBD1. Germline V gene lookup returns CDR1 SGHAT and CDR2 FQNNGV. Trimming took 5 bases from V and 5 from J; bases not matched to a gene: 11. CDR3 length equals 15 residues. This CDR3 is CASSLGSRGRTEAFF. CDR3 nucleotides: TGTGCCAGCAGCCTTGGGTCGAGGGGGCGGACTGAAGCTTTCTTT.

J is TRBJ2-3 and V is TRBV7-6, with 8 bases matching TRBD1. This CDR3 region has 13 residues. V shed 5 bases and J 6 bases; nucleotides not matched to a gene: 4. CDR1 is SGHVS and CDR2 is FNYEAQ in the germline V gene. The DNA for the CDR3 is TGTGCCAGCAGCCGGACAGGGTTCGATACGCAGTATTTT. Residues: CASSRTGFDTQYF. The full variable domain, rest sourced from reference TRBV7-6 and TRBJ2-3, is GAGVSQSPRYKVTKRGQDVALRCDPISGHVSLYWYRQALGQGPEFLTYFNYEAQQDKSGLPNDRFSAERPEGSISTLTIQRTEQRDSAMYRCASSRTGFDTQYFGPGTRLTVL.

The rearrangement uses TRBV11-2 and TRBJ1-1; D remains unclear. The CDR3 consists of 11 residues. Germline V gene sequence: CDR1 SGHAT, CDR2 FQNNGV. V gave up 5 bases and J gave up 11 bases, with 12 bases separating them. The CDR3 sequence: CASSPVRAAFF. The CDR3 DNA sequence: TGTGCCAGCAGCCCAGTGAGGGCGGCTTTCTTT.

This clonotype was observed a few times. At one end, the junction sequence differs from germline, possibly due to a read error. The chain joins TRBV9 to TRBJ2-3; 9 positions match TRBD2. The CDR3 runs to 15 residues. Per the germline V gene, CDR1 is SGDLS and CDR2 is YYNGEE. This CDR3 reads CASSVAGDVTDTQYF. CDR3 DNA sequence: TGTGCCAGCAGTGTAGCGGGAGACGTGACAGATACGCAGTATTTT. The variable domain in full, with the rest retrieved from reference TRBV9 and TRBJ2-3, is DSGVTQTPKHLITATGQRVTLRCSPRSGDLSVYWYQQSLDQGLQFLIQYYNGEERAKGNILERFSAQQFPDLHSELNLSSLELGDSALYFCASSVAGDVTDTQYFGPGTRLTVL.

This clonotype was recorded a few times. The rearrangement links TRBV29-1 to TRBJ2-1; 7 bases fit TRBD2. The ends lost 4 bases at V and 0 bases at J; junction bases unmatched: 6. The CDR3 runs 15 residues. Looked up from germline, CDR1 is SQVTM and CDR2 is ANQGSEA. The CDR3 spells CSVASGADSYNEQFF. In nucleotides, the CDR3 is TGCAGCGTTGCGAGCGGGGCCGACTCCTACAATGAGCAGTTCTTC.

The chain uses TRBV5-1 and TRBJ2-3; D unclear. The CDR3 runs 15 residues. Per germline, CDR1 SGHRS and CDR2 YFSETQ. V lost 2 bases to trimming and J lost 0 bases, with 10 bases between them. CDR3 in amino acids: CASSLVLDSTDTQYF. The CDR3 DNA reads as TGCGCCAGCAGCTTAGTTTTGGACAGCACAGATACGCAGTATTTT. Combining the CDR3 with reference TRBV5-1 and TRBJ2-3 gives the whole variable domain KAGVTQTPRYLIKTRGQQVTLSCSPISGHRSVSWYQQTPGQGLQFLFEYFSETQRNKGNFPGRFSGRQFSNSRSEMNVSTLELGDSALYLCASSLVLDSTDTQYFGPGTRLTVL.

This clonotype has a handful of counts. This chain links TRBV5-1 with TRBJ1-2; D is undetermined. The CDR3 has 15 amino acids. Germline CDR1 is SGHRS and CDR2 is YFSETQ. V was clipped by 2 bases and J by 0 bases, with 11 bases between them. The CDR3 bases are TGCGCCAGCAGCTTCTCACAGTTCGCTAACTATGGCTACACCTTC. It encodes CASSFSQFANYGYTF.

This clonotype appeared a few times. The CDR3 here is CASSYGSGRAVNSYEQYF. In DNA form, the CDR3 reads TGTGCCAGCAGTTACGGTAGCGGGAGGGCCGTCAACTCCTACGAGCAGTACTTC. The chain is built from TRBV6-5 and TRBJ2-7; 11 nucleotides agree with TRBD2. Trimming took 2 bases from V and 0 from J; bases not matched to a gene: 9. CDR3 length: 18 residues. Germline V gene data show CDR1 as MNHEY and CDR2 as SVGAGI.

V is TRBV15 and J is TRBJ2-7; unclear D gene. Trimming took off 0 bases at V and 6 bases at J, with 6 bases between the two ends. Looked up from germline, CDR1 is LNHNV and CDR2 is YYDKDF (reference sequence). This CDR3 is 12 amino acids long. The CDR3 DNA is TGTGCCACCAGCAGAGATCTATTCGAGCAGTACTTC. Translating gives CATSRDLFEQYF.

This clonotype showed up just a few times. The chain is built from TRBV15 and TRBJ1-1, with D unclear. Trimming cost V 8 bases and J 0 bases, with 19 bases left between them. Germline V lookup: CDR1 LNHNV, CDR2 YYDKDF (reference sequence). The CDR3 has 16 amino acids. CDR3 in amino acids: CATRLGSKNMNTEAFF. In nucleotides, the CDR3 is TGTGCCACCCGACTGGGGTCCAAAAACATGAACACTGAAGCTTTCTTT.

This clonotype was detected only a few times. The gene calls are TRBV19 and TRBJ2-7; D is unresolved. V lost 0 bases and J lost 5, with 8 bases in between. The CDR3 loop spans 13 amino acids. Germline values: CDR1 LNHDA, CDR2 SQIVND (reference sequence). CDR3 in amino acids: CASSIDGSNEQYF. As DNA, the CDR3 is TGTGCCAGTAGTATAGATGGCTCGAACGAGCAGTACTTC.

This clonotype was picked up a small number of times. The rearrangement uses TRBV2 and TRBJ2-7; 12 nucleotides line up with TRBD2. V shed 7 bases, J shed 1 base, and the junction held 5 bases outside the gene matches. CDR3 length: 15 amino acids. The germline V gene has CDR1 SNHLY and CDR2 FYNNEI. CDR3: CASKGLAGSSYEQYF. In DNA, the CDR3 is TGTGCCAGCAAGGGACTAGCGGGTTCGTCCTACGAGCAGTACTTC. The complete variable domain, with remaining parts taken from reference TRBV2 and TRBJ2-7, reads EPEVTQTPSHQVTQMGQEVILRCVPISNHLYFYWYRQILGQKVEFLVSFYNNEISEKSEIFDDQFSVERPDGSNFTLKIRSTKLEDSAMYFCASKGLAGSSYEQYFGPGTRLTVT.

This clonotype has a handful of counts. This chain uses TRBV12-3 or TRBV12-4 with TRBJ1-2; D uncertain. Trimming left V 6 bases short and J 1 base short, with 9 bases between. The CDR3 covers 13 residues. CDR3 protein: CASSHTRNYGYTF. The CDR3 nucleotides are TGTGCCAGCAGCCATACACGTAACTATGGCTACACCTTC.